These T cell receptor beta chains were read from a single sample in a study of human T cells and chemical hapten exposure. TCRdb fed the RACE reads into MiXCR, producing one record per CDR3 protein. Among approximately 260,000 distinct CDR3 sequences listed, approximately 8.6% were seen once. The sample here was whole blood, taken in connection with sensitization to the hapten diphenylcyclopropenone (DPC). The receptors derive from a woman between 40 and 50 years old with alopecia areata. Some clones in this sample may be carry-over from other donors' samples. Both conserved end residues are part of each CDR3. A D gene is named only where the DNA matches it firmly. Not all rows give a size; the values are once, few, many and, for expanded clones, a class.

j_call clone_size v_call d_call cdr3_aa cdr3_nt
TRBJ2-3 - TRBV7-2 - CASSYSNTDTQYF TGTGCCAGCAGCTACTCTAACACAGATACGCAGTATTTT
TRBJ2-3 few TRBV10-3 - CAISENSLSPDTQYF TGTGCCATCAGTGAGAACAGCCTTTCCCCAGATACGCAGTATTTT
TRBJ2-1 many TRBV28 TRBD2 CASSYGLAYNEQFF TGTGCCAGCAGTTACGGACTAGCCTACAATGAGCAGTTCTTC
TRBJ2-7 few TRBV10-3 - CAISTQSSYEQYF TGTGCCATCAGCACCCAGAGCTCCTACGAGCAGTACTTC
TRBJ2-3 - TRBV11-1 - CASSLEPHTDTQYF TGTGCCAGCAGCTTAGAACCCCACACAGATACGCAGTATTTT
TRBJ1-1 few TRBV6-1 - CATNLGVFGMNTEAFF TGTGCCACCAACCTAGGGGTTTTCGGGATGAACACTGAAGCTTTCTTT
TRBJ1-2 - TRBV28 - CASSFPQGHAYGYTF TGTGCCAGCAGTTTCCCACAGGGTCATGCCTATGGCTACACCTTC
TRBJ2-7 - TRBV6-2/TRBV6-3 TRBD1 CASSRGPGRGTYEQYF TGTGCCAGCAGTCGAGGGCCCGGCAGGGGGACCTACGAGCAGTACTTC
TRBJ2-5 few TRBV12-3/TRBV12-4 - CASSLGLGPETQYF TGTGCCAGCAGTTTGGGGTTAGGGCCGGAGACCCAGTACTTC
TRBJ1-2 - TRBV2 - CASSSQTKYGYTF TGTGCCAGCAGCTCCCAAACCAAGTATGGCTACACCTTC
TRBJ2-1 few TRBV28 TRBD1 CASSLPQGANEQFF TGTGCCAGCAGTTTACCCCAGGGGGCCAATGAGCAGTTCTTC
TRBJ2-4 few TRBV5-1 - CASSLEGAGYIQYF TGCGCCAGCAGCCTCGAAGGGGCCGGATACATTCAGTACTTC
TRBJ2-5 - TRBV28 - CASSALDQETQYF TGTGCCAGCAGTGCTCTGGACCAAGAGACCCAGTACTTC
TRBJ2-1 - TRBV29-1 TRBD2 CSHPGLAGVYNEQFF TGCAGCCACCCCGGACTAGCGGGAGTGTACAATGAGCAGTTCTTC
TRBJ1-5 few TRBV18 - CASSLSGDSNQPQHF TGTGCCAGCTCACTATCCGGGGATAGCAATCAGCCCCAGCATTTT
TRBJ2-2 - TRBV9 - CASSALAGTGELFF TGTGCCAGCAGCGCGCTCGCTGGGACCGGGGAGCTGTTTTTT
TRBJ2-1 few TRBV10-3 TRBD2 CAIRHSGTSGSRYNEQFF TGTGCCATCAGGCACTCCGGGACTAGCGGGAGCAGGTACAATGAGCAGTTCTTC
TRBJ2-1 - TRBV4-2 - CASSQDWSRGVTGNEQFF TGTGCCAGCAGCCAAGATTGGTCGAGGGGAGTGACGGGCAATGAGCAGTTCTTC
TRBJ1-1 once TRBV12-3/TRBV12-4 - CASNLDLSNTEAFF TGTGCCAGCAATTTGGACCTATCGAACACTGAAGCTTTCTTT
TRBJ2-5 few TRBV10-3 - CAISEGVRETQYF TGTGCCATCAGTGAGGGAGTCCGAGAGACCCAGTACTTC
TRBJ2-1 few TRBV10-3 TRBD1 CAIRGQGPGDEQFF TGTGCCATCAGGGGACAGGGGCCAGGCGATGAGCAGTTCTTC
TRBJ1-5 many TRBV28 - CASTGGGGNNQPQHF TGTGCCAGCACTGGAGGGGGAGGGAACAATCAGCCCCAGCATTTT
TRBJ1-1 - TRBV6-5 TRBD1 CASSYYSPGQGVDTEAFF TGTGCCAGCAGTTACTATAGTCCCGGACAGGGGGTCGACACTGAAGCTTTCTTT
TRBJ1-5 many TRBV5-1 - CASSLAGAASNQPQHF TGCGCCAGCAGCTTGGCGGGGGCCGCTAGCAATCAGCCCCAGCATTTT
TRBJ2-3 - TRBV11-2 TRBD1 CASSQGAADTQYF TGTGCCAGCAGCCAGGGGGCGGCAGATACGCAGTATTTT
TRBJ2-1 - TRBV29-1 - CSVEGVAEPPSDEQFF TGCAGCGTTGAAGGAGTAGCGGAACCCCCCTCCGATGAGCAGTTCTTC
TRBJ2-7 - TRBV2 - CASSVVPVTYEQYF TGTGCCAGCAGTGTGGTACCAGTCACCTACGAGCAGTACTTC
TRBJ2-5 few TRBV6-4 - CASAGADPRQETQYF TGTGCCAGCGCCGGGGCGGACCCCCGTCAAGAGACCCAGTACTTC
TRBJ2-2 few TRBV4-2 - CASSHPPGTANTGELFF TGTGCCAGCAGCCATCCCCCCGGGACGGCGAACACCGGGGAGCTGTTTTTT
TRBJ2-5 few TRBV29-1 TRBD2 CSVESLAGVLETQYF TGCAGCGTTGAATCCCTAGCGGGAGTTTTGGAGACCCAGTACTTC
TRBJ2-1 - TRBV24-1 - CATRDMELEQFF TGTGCCACCAGGGACATGGAGCTTGAGCAGTTCTTC
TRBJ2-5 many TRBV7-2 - CASSFGQTQYF TGTGCCAGCAGCTTCGGGCAGACCCAGTACTTC
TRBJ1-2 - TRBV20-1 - CSASMANYGYTF TGCAGTGCTAGTATGGCTAACTATGGCTACACCTTC
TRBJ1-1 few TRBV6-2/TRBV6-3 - CASSYSSFEAFF TGTGCCAGCAGTTACTCGTCCTTCGAAGCTTTCTTT
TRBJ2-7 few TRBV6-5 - CASSYSGSNYEQYF TGTGCCAGCAGTTACTCGGGCAGTAATTACGAGCAGTACTTC
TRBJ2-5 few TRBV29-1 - CSVERDSLGTQYF TGCAGCGTTGAGCGGGACAGCCTGGGGACCCAGTACTTC